This entry concerns a single TCR beta chain. The antigen is not known. The data stem from a study of OX40 agonist ivuxolimab in advanced cancers. At the level of the study: Mean age about 60 years, range roughly 23 to 79; 82.7% male.

The study's findings and limits: Clonal expansion in partial responders at 0.1-3.0 mg/kg ranked among the lowest. Clonal expansion was seen in CD4+ and CD8+ blood T cells by week 6 at 0.1 to 3.0 mg/kg. Not determined was the antigen specificity of the expanded peripheral T cells.

Trimming removed 0 bases from V and 3 bases from J, with 11 bases in between. Germline lookup yields CDR1 LGHNA and CDR2 YSLEER. CDR3 size: 15 residues. Assay: immunoSEQ multiplex PCR; the TCRdb copy retains only in-frame clones and omits some. The table has some 60,000 clones, 91% seen once; the top ten hold 1.5% to 2%. This clonotype was sampled from an adult with an advanced solid tumor such as melanoma, head and neck, liver or kidney cancer. This sequence joins TRBV4-3 and TRBJ2-5; D may be TRBD1 (6 bases). The starting material was CD4+ or CD8+ T cells sorted from blood, obtained in a trial of the OX40 agonist ivuxolimab. The CDR3 DNA reads TGCGCCAGCAGCCAAGATCGGAAGGGGGAAGAGACCCAGTACTTC. Protein: CASSQDRKGEETQYF.